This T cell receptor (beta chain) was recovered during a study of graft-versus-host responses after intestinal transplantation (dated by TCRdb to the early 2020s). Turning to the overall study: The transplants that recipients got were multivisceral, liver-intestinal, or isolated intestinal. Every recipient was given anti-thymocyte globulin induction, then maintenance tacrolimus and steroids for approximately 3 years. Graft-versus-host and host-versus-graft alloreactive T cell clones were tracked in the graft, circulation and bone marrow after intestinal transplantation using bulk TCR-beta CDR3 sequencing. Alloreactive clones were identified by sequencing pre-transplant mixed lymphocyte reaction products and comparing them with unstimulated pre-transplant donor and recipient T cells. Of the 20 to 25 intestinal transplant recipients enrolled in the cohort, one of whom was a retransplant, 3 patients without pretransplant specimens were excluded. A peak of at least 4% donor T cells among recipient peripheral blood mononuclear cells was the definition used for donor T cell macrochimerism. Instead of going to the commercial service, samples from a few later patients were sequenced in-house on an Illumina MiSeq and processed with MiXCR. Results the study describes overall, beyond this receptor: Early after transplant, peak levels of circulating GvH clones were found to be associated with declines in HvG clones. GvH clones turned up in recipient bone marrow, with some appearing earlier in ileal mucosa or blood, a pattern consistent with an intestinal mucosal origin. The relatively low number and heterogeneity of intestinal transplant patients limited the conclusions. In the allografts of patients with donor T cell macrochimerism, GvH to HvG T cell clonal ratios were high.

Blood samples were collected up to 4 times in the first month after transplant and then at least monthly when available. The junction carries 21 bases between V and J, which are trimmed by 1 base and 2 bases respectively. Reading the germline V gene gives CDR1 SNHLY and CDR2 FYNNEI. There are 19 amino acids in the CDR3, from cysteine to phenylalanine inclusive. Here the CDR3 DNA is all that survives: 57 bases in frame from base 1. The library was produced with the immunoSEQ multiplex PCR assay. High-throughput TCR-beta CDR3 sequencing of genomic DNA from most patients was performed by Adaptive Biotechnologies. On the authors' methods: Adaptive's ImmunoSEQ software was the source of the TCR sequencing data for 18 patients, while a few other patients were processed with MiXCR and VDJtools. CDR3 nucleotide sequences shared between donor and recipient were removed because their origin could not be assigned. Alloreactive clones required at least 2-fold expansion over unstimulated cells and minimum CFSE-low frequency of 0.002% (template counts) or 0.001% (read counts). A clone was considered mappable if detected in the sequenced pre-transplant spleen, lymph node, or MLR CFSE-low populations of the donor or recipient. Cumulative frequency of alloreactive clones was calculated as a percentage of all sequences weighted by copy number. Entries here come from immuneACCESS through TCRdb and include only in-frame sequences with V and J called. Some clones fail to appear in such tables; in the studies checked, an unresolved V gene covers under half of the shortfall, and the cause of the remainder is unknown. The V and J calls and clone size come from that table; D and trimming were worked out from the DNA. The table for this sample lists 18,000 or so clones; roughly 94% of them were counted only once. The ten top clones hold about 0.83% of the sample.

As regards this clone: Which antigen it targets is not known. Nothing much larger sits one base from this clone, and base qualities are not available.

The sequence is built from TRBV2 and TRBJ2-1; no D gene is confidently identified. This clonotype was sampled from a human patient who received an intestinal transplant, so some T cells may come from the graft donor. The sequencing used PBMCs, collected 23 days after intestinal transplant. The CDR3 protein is CASSEDSFVGSPPYNEQFF. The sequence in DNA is TGTGCCAGCAGTGAAGATTCCTTCGTGGGATCACCACCCTACAATGAGCAGTTCTTC.